This T cell receptor beta chain was recorded in a study of metastatic and nonmetastatic thyroid tumors. Across the whole study: Comparative analysis of repertoires was undertaken across blood and tumor or nodule tissue obtained from malignant and benign thyroid patients.

All patients were treatment-naive before thyroid surgery. Broader study findings: Reports indicated that malignant thyroid tumors showed significantly higher TCR beta diversity than benign nodules did, in blood and tumor.

Turning to this clone: Its antigen is as yet unknown.

Germline CDR1 is DFQATT and CDR2 is SNEGSKA (reference sequence). The CDR3 runs 14 residues. V lost 0 bases, J lost 1 base, and 10 bases lay in between. In the study's own analysis: The study's classifier, a distant-metastasis tool for papillary thyroid cancer, was built using CDR3 differences across clinicopathological groups. TCRdb re-processed the PCR reads through MiXCR. The V and J calls, along with clone size, are taken from TCRdb and not from the paper's own processing. The table lists some 14,000 clones, just over 25% of them singletons. This rearrangement joins TRBV20-1 to TRBJ2-7, with no clear D. This receptor was identified in a female donor with papillary thyroid cancer or a benign thyroid nodule (not recorded which). Some clones in this sample may be carry-over from other donors' samples. The sample comprised tumor tissue. Here the CDR3 DNA reads TGCAGTGCTAGAGATAGAAGGTTATCCTACGAGCAGTACTTC. As protein: CSARDRRLSYEQYF.